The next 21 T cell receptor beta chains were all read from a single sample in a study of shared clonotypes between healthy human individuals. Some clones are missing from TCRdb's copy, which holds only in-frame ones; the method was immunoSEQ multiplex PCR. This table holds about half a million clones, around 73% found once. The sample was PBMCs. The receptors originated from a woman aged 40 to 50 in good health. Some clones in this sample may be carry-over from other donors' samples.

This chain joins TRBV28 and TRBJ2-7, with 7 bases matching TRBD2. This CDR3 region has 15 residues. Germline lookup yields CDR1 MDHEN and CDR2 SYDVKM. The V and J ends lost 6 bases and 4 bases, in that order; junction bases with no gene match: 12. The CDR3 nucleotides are TGTGCCAGCAGGTCACCCCGGGGAGGGAGTTACGAGCAGTACTTC. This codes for CASRSPRGGSYEQYF.

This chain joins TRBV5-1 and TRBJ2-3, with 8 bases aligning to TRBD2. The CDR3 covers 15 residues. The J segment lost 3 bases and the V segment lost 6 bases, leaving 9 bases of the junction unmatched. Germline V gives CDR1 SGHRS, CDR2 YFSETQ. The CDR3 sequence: CASTGRAGETDTQYF. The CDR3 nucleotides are TGCGCCAGCACCGGGAGGGCAGGGGAAACAGATACGCAGTATTTT.

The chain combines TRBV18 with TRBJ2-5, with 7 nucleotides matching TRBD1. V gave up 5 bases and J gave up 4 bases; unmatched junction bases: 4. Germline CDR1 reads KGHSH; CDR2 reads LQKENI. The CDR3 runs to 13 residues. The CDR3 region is CASSMGQRETQYF. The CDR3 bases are TGTGCCAGCTCAATGGGACAGAGAGAGACCCAGTACTTC.

The CDR3 sequence: CAAMRGNTEAFF. The CDR3 coding sequence is TGTGCCGCCATGCGCGGGAACACTGAAGCTTTCTTT. The chain uses TRBV30 and TRBJ1-1, with D unresolved. The CDR3 extends over 12 amino acids. Germline CDR1 is GTSNPN and CDR2 is SVGIG (reference sequence). Trimming left V 8 bases short and J 1 base short, with 11 bases between.

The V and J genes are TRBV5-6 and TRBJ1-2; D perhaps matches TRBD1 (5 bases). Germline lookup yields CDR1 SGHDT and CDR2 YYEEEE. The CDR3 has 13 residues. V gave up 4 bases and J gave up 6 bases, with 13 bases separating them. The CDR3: CASSRGRRDGYTF. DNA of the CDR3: TGTGCCAGCAGCAGGGGACGACGGGATGGCTACACCTTC. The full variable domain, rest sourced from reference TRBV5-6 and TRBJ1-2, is DAGVTQSPTHLIKTRGQQVTLRCSPKSGHDTVSWYQQALGQGPQFIFQYYEEEERQRGNFPDRFSGHQFPNYSSELNVNALLLGDSALYLCASSRGRRDGYTFGSGTRLTVV.

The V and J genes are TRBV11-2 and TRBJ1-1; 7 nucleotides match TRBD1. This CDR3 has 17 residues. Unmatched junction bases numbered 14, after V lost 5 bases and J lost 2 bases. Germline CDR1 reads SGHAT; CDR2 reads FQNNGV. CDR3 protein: CASSRNHPGQSNTEAFF. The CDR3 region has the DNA TGTGCCAGCAGCCGTAACCACCCGGGACAGTCAAACACTGAAGCTTTCTTT. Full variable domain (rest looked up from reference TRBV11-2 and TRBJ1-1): EAGVAQSPRYKIIEKRQSVAFWCNPISGHATLYWYQQILGQGPKLLIQFQNNGVVDDSQLPKDRFSAERLKGVDSTLKIQPAKLEDSAVYLCASSRNHPGQSNTEAFFGQGTRLTVV.

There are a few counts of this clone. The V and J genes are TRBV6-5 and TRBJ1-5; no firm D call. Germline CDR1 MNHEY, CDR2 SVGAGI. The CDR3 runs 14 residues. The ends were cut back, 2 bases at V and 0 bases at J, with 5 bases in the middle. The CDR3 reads CASSYDDSNQPQHF. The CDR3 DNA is TGTGCCAGCAGTTACGACGATAGCAATCAGCCCCAGCATTTT.

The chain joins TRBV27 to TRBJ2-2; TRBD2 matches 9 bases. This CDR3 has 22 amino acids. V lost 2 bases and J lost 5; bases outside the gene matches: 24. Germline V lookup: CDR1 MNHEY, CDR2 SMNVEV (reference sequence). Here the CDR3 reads CASSLLGGGLRSGRPTTGELFF. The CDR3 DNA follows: TGTGCCAGCAGTTTACTCGGTGGGGGTCTTAGGAGCGGGAGGCCCACGACCGGGGAGCTGTTTTTT.

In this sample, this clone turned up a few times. The CDR3 here is CSARALNEQFF. CDR3 in DNA: TGCAGTGCTCGCGCCCTCAATGAGCAGTTCTTC. V usage is TRBV20-1 and J usage is TRBJ2-1; no clear D gene. Germline V gene data show CDR1 as DFQATT and CDR2 as SNEGSKA (reference sequence). V shed 5 bases and J shed 6 bases, with 8 bases lying between them. There are 11 residues in the CDR3.

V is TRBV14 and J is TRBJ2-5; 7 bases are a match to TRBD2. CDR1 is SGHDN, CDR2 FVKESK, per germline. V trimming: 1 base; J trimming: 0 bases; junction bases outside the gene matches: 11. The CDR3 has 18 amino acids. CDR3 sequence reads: CASSQGLAETMYQETQYF. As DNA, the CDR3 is TGTGCCAGCAGCCAAGGGCTAGCGGAGACGATGTACCAAGAGACCCAGTACTTC.

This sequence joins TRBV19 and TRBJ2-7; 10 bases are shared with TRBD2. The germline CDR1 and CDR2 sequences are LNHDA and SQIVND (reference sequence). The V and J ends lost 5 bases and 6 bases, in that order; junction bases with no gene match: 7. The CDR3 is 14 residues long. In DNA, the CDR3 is TGTGCCAGTAGTCAAGGGTGGACTAGCGGCGAGCAGTACTTC. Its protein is CASSQGWTSGEQYF.

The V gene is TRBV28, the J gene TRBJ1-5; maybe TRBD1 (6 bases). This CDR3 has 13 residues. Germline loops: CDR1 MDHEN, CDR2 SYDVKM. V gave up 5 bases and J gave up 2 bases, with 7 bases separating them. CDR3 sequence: CASSPGGNQPQHF. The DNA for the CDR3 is TGTGCCAGCAGTCCAGGGGGCAATCAGCCCCAGCATTTT.

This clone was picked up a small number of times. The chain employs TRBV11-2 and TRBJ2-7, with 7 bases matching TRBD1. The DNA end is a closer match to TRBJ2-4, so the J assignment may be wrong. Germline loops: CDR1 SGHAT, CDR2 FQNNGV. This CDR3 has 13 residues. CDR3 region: CASSIRDSHIQYF. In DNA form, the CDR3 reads TGTGCCAGCAGCATCCGGGACAGCCACATTCAGTACTTC.

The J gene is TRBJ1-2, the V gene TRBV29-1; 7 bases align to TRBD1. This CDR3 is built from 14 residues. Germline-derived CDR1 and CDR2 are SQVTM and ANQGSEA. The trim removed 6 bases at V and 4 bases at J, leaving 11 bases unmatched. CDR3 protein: CSVALLTGSYGYTF. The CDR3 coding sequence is TGCAGCGTCGCACTCCTGACAGGGTCCTATGGCTACACCTTC.

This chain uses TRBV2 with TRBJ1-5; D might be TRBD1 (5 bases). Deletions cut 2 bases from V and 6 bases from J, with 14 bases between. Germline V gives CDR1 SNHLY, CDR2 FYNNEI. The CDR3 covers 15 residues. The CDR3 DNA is TGTGCCAGCAGTGAAATGGGTGGGGCCCCTCAGCCCCAGCATTTT. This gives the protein CASSEMGGAPQPQHF.

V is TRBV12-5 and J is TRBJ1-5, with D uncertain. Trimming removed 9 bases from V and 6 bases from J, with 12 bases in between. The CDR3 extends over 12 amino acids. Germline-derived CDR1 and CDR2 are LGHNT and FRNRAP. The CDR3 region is CASAAPGQPQHF. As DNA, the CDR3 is TGTGCTAGCGCCGCCCCAGGTCAGCCCCAGCATTTT.

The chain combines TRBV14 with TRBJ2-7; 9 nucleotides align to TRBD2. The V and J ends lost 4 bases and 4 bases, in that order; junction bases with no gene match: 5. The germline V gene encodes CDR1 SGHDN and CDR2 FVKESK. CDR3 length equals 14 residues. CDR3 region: CASSPTSGAYEQYF. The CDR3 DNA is TGTGCCAGCAGCCCGACTAGCGGAGCTTACGAGCAGTACTTC.

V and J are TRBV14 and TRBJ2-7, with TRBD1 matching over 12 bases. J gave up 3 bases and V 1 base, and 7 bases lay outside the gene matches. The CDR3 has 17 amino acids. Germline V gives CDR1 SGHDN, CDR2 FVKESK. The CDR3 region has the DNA TGTGCCAGCAGCCAAGCCGTAGGGACAGGGGGCAGCTACGAGCAGTACTTC. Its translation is CASSQAVGTGGSYEQYF.

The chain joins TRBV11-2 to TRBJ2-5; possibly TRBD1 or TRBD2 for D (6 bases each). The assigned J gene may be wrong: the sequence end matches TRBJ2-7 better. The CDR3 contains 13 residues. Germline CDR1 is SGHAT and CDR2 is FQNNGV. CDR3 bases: TGTGCCAGCACCTCCGGAGGGGGTAACGAGCAGTACTTC. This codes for CASTSGGGNEQYF.

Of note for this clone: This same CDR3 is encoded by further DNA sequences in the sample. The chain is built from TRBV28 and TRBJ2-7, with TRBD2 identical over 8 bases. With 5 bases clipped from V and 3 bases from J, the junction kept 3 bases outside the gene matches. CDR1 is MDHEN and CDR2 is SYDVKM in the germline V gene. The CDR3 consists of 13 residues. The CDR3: CASSPGLGYEQYF. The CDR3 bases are TGTGCCAGCAGTCCGGGACTAGGCTACGAGCAGTACTTC.

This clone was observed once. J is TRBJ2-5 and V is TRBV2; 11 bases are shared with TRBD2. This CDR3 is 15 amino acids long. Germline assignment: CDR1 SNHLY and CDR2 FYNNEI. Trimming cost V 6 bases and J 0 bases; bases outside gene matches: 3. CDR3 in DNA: TGTGCCAGCAGGGGACTAGCGGAGTACCAAGAGACCCAGTACTTC. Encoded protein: CASRGLAEYQETQYF.